This T cell receptor (beta chain) was profiled in a study of shared clonotypes between healthy human individuals. CD8 cells regarded as naive lacked CD45RO, were positively chosen for CCR7, and omitted terminally differentiated effector memory CD45RA+ cells. Here immunoSEQ multiplex PCR was the method, and the copy in TCRdb shows in-frame clones only, minus some. The table includes over 750,000 clones, about 96% detected once. The CDR3 has 13 residues. V gave up 1 base and J gave up 4 bases, with 4 bases separating them. CDR1 and CDR2 from the germline V gene are ENHRY and SYGVKD. The sample consisted of naive CD8+ T cells sorted from blood. The chain recombines TRBV10-3 with TRBJ2-2; D unresolved. This receptor was identified in a man under 40 in good health. CDR3 DNA sequence: TGTGCCATCAGTGAGTTCGCCACCGGGGAGCTGTTTTTT. It codes for CAISEFATGELFF.